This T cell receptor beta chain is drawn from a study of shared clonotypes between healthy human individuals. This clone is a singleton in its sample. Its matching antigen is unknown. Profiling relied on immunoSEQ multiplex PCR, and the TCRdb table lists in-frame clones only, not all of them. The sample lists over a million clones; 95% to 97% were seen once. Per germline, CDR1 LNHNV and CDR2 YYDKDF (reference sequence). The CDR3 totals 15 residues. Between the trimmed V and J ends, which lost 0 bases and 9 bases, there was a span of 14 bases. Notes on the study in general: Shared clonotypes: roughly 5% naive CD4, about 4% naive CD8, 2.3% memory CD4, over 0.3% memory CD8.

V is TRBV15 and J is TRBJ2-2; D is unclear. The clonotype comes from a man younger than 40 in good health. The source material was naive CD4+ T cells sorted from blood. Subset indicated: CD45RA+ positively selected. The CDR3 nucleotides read TGTGCCACCAGCAGAGACATTAACCAGCCCCGGGAGCTGTTTTTT. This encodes CATSRDINQPRELFF.